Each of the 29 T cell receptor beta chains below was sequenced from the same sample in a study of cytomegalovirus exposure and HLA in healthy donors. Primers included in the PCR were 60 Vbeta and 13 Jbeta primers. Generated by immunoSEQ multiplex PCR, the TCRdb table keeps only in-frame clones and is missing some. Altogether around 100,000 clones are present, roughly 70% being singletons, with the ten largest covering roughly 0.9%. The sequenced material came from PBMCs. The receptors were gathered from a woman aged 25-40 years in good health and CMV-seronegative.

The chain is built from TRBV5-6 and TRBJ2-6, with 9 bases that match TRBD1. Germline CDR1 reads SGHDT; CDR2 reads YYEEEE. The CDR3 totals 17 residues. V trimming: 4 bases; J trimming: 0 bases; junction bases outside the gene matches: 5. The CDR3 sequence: CASSPQGAVSGANVLTF. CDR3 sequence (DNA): TGTGCCAGCAGCCCACAGGGGGCTGTCTCTGGGGCCAACGTCCTGACTTTC. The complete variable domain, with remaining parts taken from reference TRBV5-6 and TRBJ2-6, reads DAGVTQSPTHLIKTRGQQVTLRCSPKSGHDTVSWYQQALGQGPQFIFQYYEEEERQRGNFPDRFSGHQFPNYSSELNVNALLLGDSALYLCASSPQGAVSGANVLTFGAGSRLTVL.

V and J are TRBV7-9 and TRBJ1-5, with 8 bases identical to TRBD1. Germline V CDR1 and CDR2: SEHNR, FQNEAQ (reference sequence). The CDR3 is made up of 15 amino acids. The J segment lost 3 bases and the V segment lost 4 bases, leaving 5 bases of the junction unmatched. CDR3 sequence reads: CASSSTGAPNQPQHF. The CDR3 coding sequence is TGTGCCAGCAGCTCGACAGGGGCGCCCAATCAGCCCCAGCATTTT.

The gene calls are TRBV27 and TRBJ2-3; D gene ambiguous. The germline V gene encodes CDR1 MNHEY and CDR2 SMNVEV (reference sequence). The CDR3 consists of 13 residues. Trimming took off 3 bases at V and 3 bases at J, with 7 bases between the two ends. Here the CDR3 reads CASSFTRTDTQYF. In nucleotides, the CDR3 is TGTGCCAGCAGTTTTACGAGGACAGATACGCAGTATTTT.

This CDR3 is CATSQGTSGANVLTF. CDR3 nucleotides: TGTGCCACCTCACAGGGTACCTCTGGGGCCAACGTCCTGACTTTC. This sequence joins TRBV15 and TRBJ2-6, with a weak D call TRBD1 (6 bases). Between the trimmed V and J ends, which lost 8 bases and 0 bases, there was a span of 11 bases. The CDR3 sequence is 15 residues long. CDR1 and CDR2 from the germline V gene are LNHNV and YYDKDF (reference sequence). Full variable domain (missing parts from reference TRBV15 and TRBJ2-6): DAMVIQNPRYQVTQFGKPVTLSCSQTLNHNVMYWYQQKSSQAPKLLFHYYDKDFNNEADTPDNFQSRRPNTSFCFLDIRSPGLGDTAMYLCATSQGTSGANVLTFGAGSRLTVL.

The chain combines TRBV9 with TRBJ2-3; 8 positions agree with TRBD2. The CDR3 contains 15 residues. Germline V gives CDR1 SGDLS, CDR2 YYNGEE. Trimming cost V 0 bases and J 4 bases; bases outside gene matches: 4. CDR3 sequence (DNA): TGTGCCAGCAGCGTAGGTCGGGAGGGAGCAGATACGCAGTATTTT. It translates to CASSVGREGADTQYF. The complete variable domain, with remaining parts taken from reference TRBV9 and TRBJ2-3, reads DSGVTQTPKHLITATGQRVTLRCSPRSGDLSVYWYQQSLDQGLQFLIQYYNGEERAKGNILERFSAQQFPDLHSELNLSSLELGDSALYFCASSVGREGADTQYFGPGTRLTVL.

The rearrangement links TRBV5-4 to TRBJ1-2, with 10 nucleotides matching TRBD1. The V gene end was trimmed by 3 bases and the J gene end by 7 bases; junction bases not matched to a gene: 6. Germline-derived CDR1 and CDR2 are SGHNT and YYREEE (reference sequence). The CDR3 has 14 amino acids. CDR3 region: CASSWDRGVIGYTF. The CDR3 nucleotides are TGTGCCAGCAGCTGGGACAGGGGAGTTATTGGCTACACCTTC.

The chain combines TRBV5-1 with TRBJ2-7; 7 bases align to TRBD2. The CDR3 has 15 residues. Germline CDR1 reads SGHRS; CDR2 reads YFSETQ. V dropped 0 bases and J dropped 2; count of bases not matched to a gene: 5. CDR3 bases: TGCGCCAGCAGCTTGGCACTAGCGAAAACCTACGAGCAGTACTTC. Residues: CASSLALAKTYEQYF.

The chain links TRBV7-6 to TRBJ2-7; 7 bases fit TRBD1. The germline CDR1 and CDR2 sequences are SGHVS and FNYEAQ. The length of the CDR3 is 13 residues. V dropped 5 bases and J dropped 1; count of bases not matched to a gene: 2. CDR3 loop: CASSQTGSYEQYF. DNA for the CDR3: TGTGCCAGCAGCCAGACAGGGTCCTACGAGCAGTACTTC.

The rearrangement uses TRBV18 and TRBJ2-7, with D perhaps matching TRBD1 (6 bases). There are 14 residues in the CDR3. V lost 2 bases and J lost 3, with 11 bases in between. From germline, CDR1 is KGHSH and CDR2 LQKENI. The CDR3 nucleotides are TGTGCCAGCTCACCAGATGGACAGAGCTACGAGCAGTACTTC. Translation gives CASSPDGQSYEQYF.

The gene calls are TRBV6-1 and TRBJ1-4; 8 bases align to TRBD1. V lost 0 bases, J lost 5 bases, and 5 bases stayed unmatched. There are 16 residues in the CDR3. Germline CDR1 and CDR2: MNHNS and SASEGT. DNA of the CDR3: TGTGCCAGCAGTGAAGCCTCCGGGACAGGCAATGAAAAACTGTTTTTT. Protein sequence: CASSEASGTGNEKLFF.

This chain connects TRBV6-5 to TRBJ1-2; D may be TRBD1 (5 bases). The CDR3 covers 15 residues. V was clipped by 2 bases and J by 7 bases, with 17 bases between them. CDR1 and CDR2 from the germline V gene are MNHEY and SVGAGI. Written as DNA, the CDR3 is TGTGCCAGCAGTTACCTTAACAGGTTGGGTAGTGGCTACACCTTC. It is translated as CASSYLNRLGSGYTF.

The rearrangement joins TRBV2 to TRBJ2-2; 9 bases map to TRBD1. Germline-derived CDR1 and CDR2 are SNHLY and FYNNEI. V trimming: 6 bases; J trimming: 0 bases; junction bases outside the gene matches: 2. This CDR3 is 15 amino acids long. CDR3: CASRRTGANTGELFF. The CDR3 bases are TGTGCCAGCAGGCGGACAGGGGCGAACACCGGGGAGCTGTTTTTT.

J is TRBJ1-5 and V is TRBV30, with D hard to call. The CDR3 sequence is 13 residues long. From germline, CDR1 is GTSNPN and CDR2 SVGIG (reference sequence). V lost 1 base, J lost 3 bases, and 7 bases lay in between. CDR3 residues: CAWSAANNQPQHF. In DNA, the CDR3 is TGTGCCTGGAGTGCAGCGAACAATCAGCCCCAGCATTTT.

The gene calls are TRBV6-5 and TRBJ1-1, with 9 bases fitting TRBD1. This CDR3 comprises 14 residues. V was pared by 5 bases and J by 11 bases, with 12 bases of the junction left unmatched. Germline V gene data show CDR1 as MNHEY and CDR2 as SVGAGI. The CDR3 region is CASSQENRGRGAFF. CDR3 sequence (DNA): TGTGCCAGCAGTCAAGAGAACAGGGGGCGTGGGGCTTTCTTT.

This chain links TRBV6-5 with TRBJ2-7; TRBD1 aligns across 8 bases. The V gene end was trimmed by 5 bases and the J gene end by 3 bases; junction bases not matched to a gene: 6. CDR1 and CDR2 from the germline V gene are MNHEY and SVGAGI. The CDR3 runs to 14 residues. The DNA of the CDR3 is TGTGCCAGCAGTCAAAGGACAGGGATCTACGAGCAGTACTTC. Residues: CASSQRTGIYEQYF.

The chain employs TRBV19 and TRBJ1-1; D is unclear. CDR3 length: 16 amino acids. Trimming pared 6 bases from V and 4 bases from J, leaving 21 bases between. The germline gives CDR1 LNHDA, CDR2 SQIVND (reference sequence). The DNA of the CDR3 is TGTGCCAGTAGGCCGAATCGACACCCGGGAGGCACTGAAGCTTTCTTT. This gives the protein CASRPNRHPGGTEAFF.

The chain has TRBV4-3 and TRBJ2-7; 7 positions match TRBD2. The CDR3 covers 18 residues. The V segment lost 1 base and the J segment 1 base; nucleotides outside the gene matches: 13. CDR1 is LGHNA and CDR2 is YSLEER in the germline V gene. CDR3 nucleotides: TGCGCCAGCAGCCAAGGGGGGGGTGGCAGGACCGATTCCTACGAGCAGTACTTC. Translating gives CASSQGGGGRTDSYEQYF.

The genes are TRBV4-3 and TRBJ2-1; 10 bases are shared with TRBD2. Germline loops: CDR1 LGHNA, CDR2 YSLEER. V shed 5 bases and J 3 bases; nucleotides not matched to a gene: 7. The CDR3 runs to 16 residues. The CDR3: CASSDSSGGLYNEQFF. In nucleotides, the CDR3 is TGCGCCAGCAGCGATTCTAGCGGGGGCCTCTACAATGAGCAGTTCTTC.

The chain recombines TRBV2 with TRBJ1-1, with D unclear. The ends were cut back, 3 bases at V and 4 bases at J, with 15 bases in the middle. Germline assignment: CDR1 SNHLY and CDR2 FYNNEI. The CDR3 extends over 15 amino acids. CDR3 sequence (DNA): TGTGCCAGCAGTGAGGGGAGACTTACCCCCACTGAAGCTTTCTTT. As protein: CASSEGRLTPTEAFF.

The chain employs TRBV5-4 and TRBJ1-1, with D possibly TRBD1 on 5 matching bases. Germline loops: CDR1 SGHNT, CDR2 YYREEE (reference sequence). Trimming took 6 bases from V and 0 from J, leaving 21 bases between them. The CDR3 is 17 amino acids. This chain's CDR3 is CASNLDGGRAVNTEAFF. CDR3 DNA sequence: TGTGCCAGCAATCTAGACGGGGGTCGGGCAGTGAACACTGAAGCTTTCTTT.

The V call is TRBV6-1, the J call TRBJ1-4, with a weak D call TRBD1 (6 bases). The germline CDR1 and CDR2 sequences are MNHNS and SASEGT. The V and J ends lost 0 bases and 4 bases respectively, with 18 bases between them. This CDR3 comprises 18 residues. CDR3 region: CASSEARRGGRGNEKLFF. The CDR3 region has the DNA TGTGCCAGCAGTGAAGCCCGTAGGGGGGGCAGGGGTAATGAAAAACTGTTTTTT.

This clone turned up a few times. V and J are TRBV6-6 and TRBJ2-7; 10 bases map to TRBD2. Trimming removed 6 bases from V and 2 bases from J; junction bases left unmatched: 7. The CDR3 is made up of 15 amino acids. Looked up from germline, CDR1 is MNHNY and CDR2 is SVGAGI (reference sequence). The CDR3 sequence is CASSPWTSGTYEQYF. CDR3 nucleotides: TGTGCCAGCAGCCCCTGGACTAGCGGAACCTACGAGCAGTACTTC.

The CDR3 DNA sequence: TGCGCCAGCAGCTTTAGCACAGATACGCAGTATTTT. It specifies CASSFSTDTQYF. This chain uses TRBV10-1 with TRBJ2-3; D call uncertain. Trimming pared 6 bases from V and 0 bases from J, leaving 4 bases between. Germline CDR1 WNHNN, CDR2 SYGVQD (reference sequence). The CDR3 covers 12 residues.

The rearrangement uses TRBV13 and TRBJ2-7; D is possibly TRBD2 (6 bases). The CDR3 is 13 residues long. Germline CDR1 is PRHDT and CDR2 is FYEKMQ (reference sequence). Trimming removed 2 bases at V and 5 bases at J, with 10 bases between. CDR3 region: CASSLSGSHEQYF. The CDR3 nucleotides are TGTGCCAGCAGCTTATCCGGGAGCCACGAGCAGTACTTC.

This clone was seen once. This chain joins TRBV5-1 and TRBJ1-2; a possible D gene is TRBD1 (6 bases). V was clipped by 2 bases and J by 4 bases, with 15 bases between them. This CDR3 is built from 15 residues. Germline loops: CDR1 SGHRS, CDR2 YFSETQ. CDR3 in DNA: TGCGCCAGCAGCTTCCGCTGGACAGCTCTCTATGGCTACACCTTC. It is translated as CASSFRWTALYGYTF.

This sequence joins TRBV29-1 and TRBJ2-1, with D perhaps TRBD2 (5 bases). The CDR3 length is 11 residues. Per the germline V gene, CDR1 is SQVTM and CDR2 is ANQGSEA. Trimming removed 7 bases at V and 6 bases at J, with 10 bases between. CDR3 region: CSAPGLNEQFF. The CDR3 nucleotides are TGCAGCGCCCCAGGACTCAATGAGCAGTTCTTC.

The CDR3 nucleotides read TGTGCCAGCGGACTAGCGGGACCCCCCAATGAGCAGTTCTTC. It specifies CASGLAGPPNEQFF. V gene TRBV27 combines with J gene TRBJ2-1; 12 bases are a match to TRBD2. This CDR3 is built from 14 residues. Unmatched junction bases numbered 5, after V lost 8 bases and J lost 6 bases. CDR1 is MNHEY, CDR2 SMNVEV, per germline (reference sequence).

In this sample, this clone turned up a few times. This chain's CDR3 is CASILSGSMGTEAFF. The DNA of the CDR3 is TGCGCCAGCATTTTGTCAGGTTCCATGGGTACTGAAGCTTTCTTT. The chain has TRBV23-1 and TRBJ1-1, with D unresolved. TRBV23-1 is marked as an open reading frame, function uncertain. V dropped 7 bases and J dropped 5 bases, with 20 bases sitting between them. This CDR3 is built from 15 residues.

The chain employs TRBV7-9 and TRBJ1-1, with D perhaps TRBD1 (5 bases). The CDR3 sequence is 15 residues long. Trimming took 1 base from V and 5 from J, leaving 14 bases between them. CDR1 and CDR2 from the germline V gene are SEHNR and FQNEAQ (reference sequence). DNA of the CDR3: TGTGCCAGCAGCTTAGACGGCCAGGGAGGAACTGAAGCTTTCTTT. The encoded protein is CASSLDGQGGTEAFF. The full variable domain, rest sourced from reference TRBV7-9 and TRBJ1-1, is DTGVSQNPRHKITKRGQNVTFRCDPISEHNRLYWYRQTLGQGPEFLTYFQNEAQLEKSRLLSDRFSAERPKGSFSTLEIQRTEQGDSAMYLCASSLDGQGGTEAFFGQGTRLTVV.